This T cell receptor (beta chain) was identified during a study of CD8 T cells in ankylosing spondylitis. General observations from the study: With a CD8+ phenotype, disease-linked clones were relatively rare in peripheral blood. Previous work reported some of these motif variants in the synovial fluid and blood of reactive arthritis. Ankylosing spondylitis blood appeared to be characterized by a TCR beta motif of roughly eight highly homologous variants.

This clonotype was seen many times. Its target is unknown. Deletions cut 5 bases from V and 3 bases from J, with 8 bases between. Looked up from germline, CDR1 is SGHVS and CDR2 is FNYEAQ. The CDR3 covers 13 residues. TCRdb itself ran the 5' RACE reads through MiXCR, one entry per CDR3 protein. In the table there are 250,000 to 300,000 distinct CDR3 sequences, about 20% of which are singletons. Sequenced input: blood, either unsorted or a sorted T cell fraction (not recorded which). The chain employs TRBV7-6 and TRBJ1-5; D gene ambiguous. This TCR came from a male donor with ankylosing spondylitis or in good health (not recorded which). The CDR3 DNA reads as TGTGCCAGCAGCCCCGACTACAATCAGCCCCAGCATTTT. It yields the protein CASSPDYNQPQHF.